A single sample is the source of the 24 T cell receptor beta chains below, sequenced in a study of beta chain features in type 1 diabetes. The antigens for these receptors are not known. Expressed TCRB transcripts were sequenced because the entire RNA isolate underwent reverse transcription. The data were produced by immunoSEQ multiplex PCR, yet TCRdb's version contains in-frame clones alone and is incomplete. Here the sample spans approximately 250,000 clones, 20% to 25% being singletons. The study, taken as a whole, reports: All four CD4+ subsets of Type 1 diabetes patients contained TCRB CDR3s that were moderately but significantly shorter.

The sequenced sample was naive CD4+ T cells from blood. All receptors come from a woman aged 30 to 39 with type 1 diabetes.

This clone was seen a handful of times. This chain connects TRBV29-1 to TRBJ2-3; 8 nucleotides match TRBD1. CDR1 is SQVTM and CDR2 is ANQGSEA in the germline V gene. The V and J ends lost 8 bases and 4 bases, in that order; junction bases with no gene match: 8. The length of the CDR3 is 13 residues. CDR3 nucleotide sequence: TGCAGCACCTGGGACAGGCGAGCAGATACGCAGTATTTT. Encoded protein: CSTWDRRADTQYF.

CDR3 DNA: TGTGCCAGCTCGTACGGAGGGACTAGCCTCAATGAGCAGTTCTTC. As protein: CASSYGGTSLNEQFF. This chain connects TRBV18 to TRBJ2-1; TRBD2 matches at 9 bases. V dropped 6 bases and J dropped 6; count of bases not matched to a gene: 9. CDR1 KGHSH and CDR2 LQKENI come from the germline V gene. The CDR3 loop spans 15 amino acids.

The V gene is TRBV30, the J gene TRBJ2-1; D is unclear. V lost 0 bases and J 4 bases, leaving 7 bases between the germline ends. This CDR3 has 13 residues. The germline gives CDR1 GTSNPN, CDR2 SVGIG (reference sequence). CDR3 bases: TGTGCCTGGAGTGTTCTCCGGTACAATGAGCAGTTCTTC. Its protein product is CAWSVLRYNEQFF.

This clone was detected a few times. The V gene is TRBV6-5, the J gene TRBJ2-4, with a possible D match to TRBD1 (6 bases). Germline CDR1 is MNHEY and CDR2 is SVGAGI. V dropped 7 bases and J dropped 7 bases, with 8 bases sitting between them. This CDR3 has 11 amino acids. The CDR3 region is CASNQGNIQYF. The CDR3 DNA reads TGTGCCAGCAATCAGGGGAACATTCAGTACTTC.

V usage is TRBV5-1 and J usage is TRBJ2-5; TRBD1 is a possible D gene (6 bases). This CDR3 is 14 amino acids long. The germline V gene encodes CDR1 SGHRS and CDR2 YFSETQ. V lost 4 bases to trimming and J lost 6 bases, with 16 bases between them. The CDR3 loop reads CASSPTGLLKTQYF. The CDR3 nucleotides are TGCGCCAGCAGCCCCACAGGGCTCTTGAAGACCCAGTACTTC. The whole variable domain, remainder taken from reference TRBV5-1 and TRBJ2-5, is KAGVTQTPRYLIKTRGQQVTLSCSPISGHRSVSWYQQTPGQGLQFLFEYFSETQRNKGNFPGRFSGRQFSNSRSEMNVSTLELGDSALYLCASSPTGLLKTQYFGPGTRLLVL.

The V and J genes are TRBV18 and TRBJ2-2; 9 positions agree with TRBD2. V lost 8 bases to trimming and J lost 2 bases; unmatched junction nucleotides: 3. There are 14 residues in the CDR3. The germline gives CDR1 KGHSH, CDR2 LQKENI. DNA of the CDR3: TGTGCCAGCCCGGGACTAGCCAACACCGGGGAGCTGTTTTTT. Translating it yields CASPGLANTGELFF.

In this sample, this clone turned up a few times. The chain uses TRBV5-1 and TRBJ1-1; D is ambiguous. This CDR3 has 15 amino acids. The germline V gene encodes CDR1 SGHRS and CDR2 YFSETQ. V lost 3 bases and J lost 1, with 13 bases in between. CDR3 in DNA: TGCGCCAGCAGCTGGTACTCAAACGGGAACACTGAAGCTTTCTTT. Protein product: CASSWYSNGNTEAFF.

This chain joins TRBV28 and TRBJ1-2; 8 bases are a match to TRBD1. J lost 4 bases, V lost 4 bases, and 11 bases had no gene match. The CDR3 sequence is 16 residues long. CDR1 and CDR2 (germline): MDHEN, SYDVKM. The CDR3 region is CASSSPGTGLTYGYTF. DNA of the CDR3: TGTGCCAGCAGTTCCCCCGGGACAGGACTCACCTATGGCTACACCTTC.

This clone was picked up a small number of times. The rearrangement joins TRBV10-3 to TRBJ2-2; D gene uncertain. The CDR3 spans 11 residues. Germline-derived CDR1 and CDR2 are ENHRY and SYGVKD. Trimming cost V 4 bases and J 7 bases, with 4 bases left between them. DNA of the CDR3: TGTGCCATCAGTGCCCTCGGGGAGCTGTTTTTT. The encoded protein is CAISALGELFF.

The chain carries TRBV28 and TRBJ2-7; D perhaps matches TRBD1 (6 bases). Trimming shortened V by 2 bases and J by 2 bases, and 7 bases separated the two germline ends. The germline V gene has CDR1 MDHEN and CDR2 SYDVKM. CDR3 length equals 13 residues. CDR3 residues: CASSLGGPYEQYF. DNA for the CDR3: TGTGCCAGCAGTTTAGGGGGCCCCTACGAGCAGTACTTC.

This clone was found a few times. This rearrangement joins TRBV11-2 to TRBJ2-1; D not certain. CDR3 length: 13 amino acids. Per germline, CDR1 SGHAT and CDR2 FQNNGV. V gave up 1 base and J gave up 9 bases, with 10 bases separating them. CDR3 amino acids: CASSLVSYGEQFF. CDR3 bases: TGTGCCAGCAGCTTAGTTAGCTACGGTGAGCAGTTCTTC.

The rearrangement links TRBV28 to TRBJ1-2, with 7 nucleotides matching TRBD1. Trimming cost V 8 bases and J 0 bases; bases outside gene matches: 6. CDR1 is MDHEN, CDR2 SYDVKM, per germline. The CDR3 runs to 14 residues. Here the CDR3 DNA reads TGTGCCAGCGGACAGGACCGAGCTAACTATGGCTACACCTTC. Amino acid sequence: CASGQDRANYGYTF.

This rearrangement joins TRBV5-1 to TRBJ2-3; 8 bases map to TRBD2. The V gene end was trimmed by 0 bases and the J gene end by 2 bases; junction bases not matched to a gene: 8. CDR1 and CDR2 (germline): SGHRS, YFSETQ. This CDR3 has 17 amino acids. CDR3 amino acids: CASSLGVVAGFTDTQYF. The CDR3 DNA is TGCGCCAGCAGCTTGGGAGTAGTAGCGGGATTCACAGATACGCAGTATTTT.

This clone was recorded a few times. J is TRBJ2-7 and V is TRBV7-2, with 10 positions matching TRBD2. The CDR3 has 16 residues. J lost 4 bases, V lost 5 bases, and 11 bases had no gene match. Germline values: CDR1 SGHTA, CDR2 FQGNSA. The CDR3 DNA is TGTGCCAGCAGCCCCGGGACTAGCGCAAGATTATACGAGCAGTACTTC. As protein: CASSPGTSARLYEQYF.

CDR3 sequence reads: CASSSASGPDYEQFF. The CDR3 nucleotides read TGCGCCAGCAGCTCCGCTAGCGGTCCAGACTATGAGCAGTTCTTC. The V gene is TRBV5-1, the J gene TRBJ2-1; TRBD2 matches 7 bases. From germline, CDR1 is SGHRS and CDR2 YFSETQ. The V and J ends lost 3 bases and 8 bases, in that order; junction bases with no gene match: 11. This CDR3 comprises 15 residues.

This clone was counted once. The chain has TRBV9 and TRBJ2-7; 8 bases fit TRBD1. With 0 bases clipped from V and 2 bases from J, the junction kept 7 bases outside the gene matches. The CDR3 has 16 amino acids. The germline CDR1 and CDR2 sequences are SGDLS and YYNGEE. The CDR3 loop reads CASSVGGTGLAYEQYF. The CDR3 DNA follows: TGTGCCAGCAGCGTAGGGGGGACAGGCCTTGCCTACGAGCAGTACTTC.

This clone turned up a few times. The chain employs TRBV29-1 and TRBJ1-1; 7 bases match TRBD1. V lost 7 bases to trimming and J lost 0 bases; unmatched junction nucleotides: 2. Germline CDR1 SQVTM, CDR2 ANQGSEA. The CDR3 loop spans 12 amino acids. Here the CDR3 reads CSGGTVNTEAFF. Written as DNA, the CDR3 is TGCAGCGGGGGGACAGTGAACACTGAAGCTTTCTTT.

The chain is built from TRBV21-1 and TRBJ2-2; the table assigns TRBD2, which was not confirmed against the DNA. TRBV21-1 is described as a pseudogene. CDR3 size: 14 residues. CDR3 sequence (DNA): TGTGCCACAGGACTAGCCCTCAACACCGGGGAGCTGTTTTTT. As protein: CATGLALNTGELFF.

In this sample, this clone turned up a few times. This chain links TRBV6-5 with TRBJ1-1; TRBD1 agrees at 8 bases. Trimming removed 8 bases from V and 11 bases from J; junction bases left unmatched: 13. The germline gives CDR1 MNHEY, CDR2 SVGAGI. CDR3 size: 13 residues. The CDR3 bases are TGTGCCAGCCGGGACAGGAGGTGGGCGACGGCTTTCTTT. Its translation is CASRDRRWATAFF.

The genes are TRBV10-3 and TRBJ1-2; D possibly corresponds to TRBD1 (6 bases). Germline lookup yields CDR1 ENHRY and CDR2 SYGVKD. The CDR3 totals 13 residues. V lost 7 bases and J 2 bases, leaving 11 bases between the germline ends. CDR3 sequence (DNA): TGTGCCATCACTCAGGACAGCAACTATGGCTACACCTTC. Its translation is CAITQDSNYGYTF.

This clone was observed a few times. The J gene is TRBJ2-1, the V gene TRBV5-1; the D gene is possibly TRBD2 (6 bases). CDR1 is SGHRS and CDR2 is YFSETQ in the germline V gene. Trimming removed 10 bases from V and 2 bases from J, with 19 bases in between. The CDR3 extends over 15 amino acids. This CDR3 reads CAGSEEGRAYNEQFF. In nucleotides, the CDR3 is TGCGCCGGATCTGAGGAGGGCAGGGCCTACAATGAGCAGTTCTTC.

This chain connects TRBV18 to TRBJ2-7, with 8 bases aligning to TRBD2. The trim removed 7 bases at V and 0 bases at J, leaving 5 bases unmatched. The CDR3 has 14 amino acids. Looked up from germline, CDR1 is KGHSH and CDR2 is LQKENI. CDR3 protein: CASFTGGSSYEQYF. CDR3 coding DNA: TGTGCCAGCTTCACGGGGGGGAGCTCCTACGAGCAGTACTTC.

The chain carries TRBV9 and TRBJ1-2; D is possibly TRBD1 (6 bases). The CDR3 covers 14 residues. The V end lost 3 bases, the J end lost 6 bases, and 15 bases lay between the germline ends. Germline assignment: CDR1 SGDLS and CDR2 YYNGEE. The CDR3 nucleotides are TGTGCCAGCAGCGCCAGGGGTCTTAAGAATGGCTACACCTTC. Amino acids: CASSARGLKNGYTF. Based on the CDR3 plus reference TRBV9 and TRBJ1-2, the full variable domain is DSGVTQTPKHLITATGQRVTLRCSPRSGDLSVYWYQQSLDQGLQFLIQYYNGEERAKGNILERFSAQQFPDLHSELNLSSLELGDSALYFCASSARGLKNGYTFGSGTRLTVV.

This clone occurred a few times. The chain uses TRBV4-1 and TRBJ1-2; D gene unclear. The CDR3 is made up of 13 amino acids. The V end lost 1 base, the J end lost 8 bases, and 11 bases lay between the germline ends. The germline CDR1 and CDR2 sequences are MGHRA and YSYEKL. This CDR3 reads CASSQGGLGGYTF. CDR3 DNA sequence: TGCGCCAGCAGCCAAGGAGGGTTAGGAGGCTACACCTTC.